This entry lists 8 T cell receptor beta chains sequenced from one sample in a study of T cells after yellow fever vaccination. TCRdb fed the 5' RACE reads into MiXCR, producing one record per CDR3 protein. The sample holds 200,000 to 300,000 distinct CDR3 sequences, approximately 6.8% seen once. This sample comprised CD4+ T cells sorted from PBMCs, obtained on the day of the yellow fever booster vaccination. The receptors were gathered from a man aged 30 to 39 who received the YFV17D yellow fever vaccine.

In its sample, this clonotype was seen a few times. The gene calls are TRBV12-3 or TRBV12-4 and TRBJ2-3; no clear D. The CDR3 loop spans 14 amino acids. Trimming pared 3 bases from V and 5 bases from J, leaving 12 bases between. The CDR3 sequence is CASSFTGLGDTQYF. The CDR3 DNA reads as TGTGCCAGCAGTTTTACGGGCCTCGGAGATACGCAGTATTTT.

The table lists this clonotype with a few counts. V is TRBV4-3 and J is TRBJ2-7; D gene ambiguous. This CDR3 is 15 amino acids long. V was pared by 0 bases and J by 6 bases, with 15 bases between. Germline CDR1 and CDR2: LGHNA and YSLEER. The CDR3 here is CASSQDITTVGEQYF. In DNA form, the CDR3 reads TGCGCCAGCAGCCAAGATATTACGACTGTTGGCGAGCAGTACTTC.

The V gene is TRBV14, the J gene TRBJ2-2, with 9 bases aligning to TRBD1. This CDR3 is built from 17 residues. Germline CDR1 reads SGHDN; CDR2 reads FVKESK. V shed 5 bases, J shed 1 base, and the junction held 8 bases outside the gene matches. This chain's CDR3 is CASSYKPGQGNTGELFF. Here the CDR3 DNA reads TGTGCCAGCAGCTACAAACCGGGACAGGGGAACACCGGGGAGCTGTTTTTT.

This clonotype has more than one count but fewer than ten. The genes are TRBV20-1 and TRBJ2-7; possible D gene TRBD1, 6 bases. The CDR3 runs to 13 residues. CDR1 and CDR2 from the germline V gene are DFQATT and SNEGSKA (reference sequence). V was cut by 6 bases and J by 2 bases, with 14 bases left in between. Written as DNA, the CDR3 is TGCAGTGCCCTGGGGGACAAAGCCTACGAGCAGTACTTC. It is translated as CSALGDKAYEQYF.

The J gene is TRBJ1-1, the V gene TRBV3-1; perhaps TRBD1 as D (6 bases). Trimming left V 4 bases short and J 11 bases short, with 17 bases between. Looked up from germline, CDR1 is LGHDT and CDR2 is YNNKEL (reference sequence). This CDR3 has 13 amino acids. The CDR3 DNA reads TGTGCCAGCAGCCTTCAGGGGCCCACGGGCGCTTTCTTT. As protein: CASSLQGPTGAFF.

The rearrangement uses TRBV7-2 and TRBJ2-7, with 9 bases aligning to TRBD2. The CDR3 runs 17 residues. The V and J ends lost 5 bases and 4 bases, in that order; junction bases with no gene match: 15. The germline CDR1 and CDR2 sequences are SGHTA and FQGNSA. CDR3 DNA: TGTGCCAGCAGCGTGGGACCCGGGGGTAGCGGGAGTTACGAGCAGTACTTC. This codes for CASSVGPGGSGSYEQYF.

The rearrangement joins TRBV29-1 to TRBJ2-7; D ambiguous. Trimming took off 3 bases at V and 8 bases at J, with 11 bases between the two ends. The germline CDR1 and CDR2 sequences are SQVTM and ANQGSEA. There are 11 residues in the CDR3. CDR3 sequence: CSVETVLKQYF. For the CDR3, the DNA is TGCAGCGTTGAGACGGTTTTGAAGCAGTACTTC.

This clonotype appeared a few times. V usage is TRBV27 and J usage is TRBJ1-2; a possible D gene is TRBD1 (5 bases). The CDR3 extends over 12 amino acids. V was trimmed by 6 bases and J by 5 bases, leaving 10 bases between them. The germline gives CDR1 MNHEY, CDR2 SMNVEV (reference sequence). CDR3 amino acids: CASSPEGYGYTF. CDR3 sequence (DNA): TGTGCCAGCAGCCCCGAGGGGTATGGCTACACCTTC.